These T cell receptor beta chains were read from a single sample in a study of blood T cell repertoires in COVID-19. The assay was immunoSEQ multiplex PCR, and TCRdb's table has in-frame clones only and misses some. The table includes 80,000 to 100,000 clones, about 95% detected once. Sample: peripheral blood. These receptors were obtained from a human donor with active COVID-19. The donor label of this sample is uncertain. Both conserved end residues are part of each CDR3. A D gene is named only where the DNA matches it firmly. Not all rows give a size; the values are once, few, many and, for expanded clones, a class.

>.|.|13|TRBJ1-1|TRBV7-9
TGTGCCAGCAGCCGACAGGTGAACACTGAAGCTTTCTTT
CASSRQVNTEAFF
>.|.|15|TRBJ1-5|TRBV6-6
TGTGCCAGCAGTTCCCCGACAAGTAGCAATCAGCCCCAGCATTTT
CASSSPTSSNQPQHF
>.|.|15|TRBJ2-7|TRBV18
TGTGCCAGCTCACCGAAGGACCGCCGGGGATACGAGCAGTACTTC
CASSPKDRRGYEQYF
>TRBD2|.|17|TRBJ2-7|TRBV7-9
TGTGCCAGCAGCCTGGGCGGGGGAACGGGAGTATCCTACGAGCAGTACTTC
CASSLGGGTGVSYEQYF
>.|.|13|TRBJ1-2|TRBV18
TGTGCCAGCTCTCCCGACAGGTCGTATGGCTACACCTTC
CASSPDRSYGYTF
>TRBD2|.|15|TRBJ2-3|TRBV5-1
TGCGCCAGCAGCATCCGAGCGGGAGGGGGGGATACGCAGTATTTT
CASSIRAGGGDTQYF
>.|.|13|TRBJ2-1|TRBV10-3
TGTGCCATCAGTGCAACTAGCCCCAATGAGCAGTTCTTC
CAISATSPNEQFF
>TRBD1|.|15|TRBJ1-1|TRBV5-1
TGCGCCAGCAGCCCGGAGGTTAGGGGGCGCGCTGAAGCTTTCTTT
CASSPEVRGRAEAFF
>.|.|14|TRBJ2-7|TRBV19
TGTGCCAGTAGTATAGAGGACAGAATTTACGAGCAGTACTTC
CASSIEDRIYEQYF
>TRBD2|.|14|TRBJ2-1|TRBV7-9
TGTGCCAGTCGAAGACTAGCGGGGAACAATGAGCAGTTCTTC
CASRRLAGNNEQFF
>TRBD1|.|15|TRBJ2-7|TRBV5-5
TGTGCCAGCAGCCGCCCAAACAGGGGCAATGGCGAGCAGTACTTC
CASSRPNRGNGEQYF
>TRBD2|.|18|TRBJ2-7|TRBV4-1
TGCGCCAGCAGCCAAATTATCGTACGGCGGGAGGTAGCCTACGAGCAGTACTTC
CASSQIIVRREVAYEQYF
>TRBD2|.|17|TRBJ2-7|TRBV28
TGTGCCAGCAGTTTCCCTTTACTAGCGGATCTCTCCTACGAGCAGTACTTC
CASSFPLLADLSYEQYF
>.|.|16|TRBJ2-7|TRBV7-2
TGTGCCAGCAGCCCCATTAGGACAGCGTTAACCTACGAGCAGTACTTC
CASSPIRTALTYEQYF
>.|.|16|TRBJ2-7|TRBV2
TGTGCCAGCACCGGTCCCTCTAAACGGGACTCCTACGAGCAGTACTTC
CASTGPSKRDSYEQYF
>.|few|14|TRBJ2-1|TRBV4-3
TGCGCCAGCAGCCAAATGGACAGCGCGAATGAGCAGTTCTTC
CASSQMDSANEQFF
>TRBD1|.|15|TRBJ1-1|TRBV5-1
TGCGCCAGCAGCGACCCGGGACAGGAGAACACTGAAGCTTTCTTT
CASSDPGQENTEAFF
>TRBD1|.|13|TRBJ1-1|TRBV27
TGTGCCAGCAGTTTCTACAGGGGGCCTGAAGCTTTCTTT
CASSFYRGPEAFF
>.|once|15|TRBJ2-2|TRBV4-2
TGTGCCAGCAGCCAAGGCCTAGCGCGCACCGGGGAGCTGTTTTTT
CASSQGLARTGELFF
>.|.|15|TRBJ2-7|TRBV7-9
TGTGCCAGCAGCTCATATAGCGTAAGCTCCTACGAGCAGTACTTC
CASSSYSVSSYEQYF
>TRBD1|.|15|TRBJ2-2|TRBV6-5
TGTGCCAGCAGTTCCACGACAGGGTTCGGGGGGGAGCTGTTTTTT
CASSSTTGFGGELFF
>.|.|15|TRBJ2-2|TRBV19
TGTGCCAGTAAGAGAACAGCTTTTAACACCGGGGAGCTGTTTTTT
CASKRTAFNTGELFF
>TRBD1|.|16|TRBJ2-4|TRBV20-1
TGCAGTGCTAGTAGGACAGGGTTTGTAGCCAAAAACATTCAGTACTTC
CSASRTGFVAKNIQYF
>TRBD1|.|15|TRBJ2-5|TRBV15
TGTGCCACCAGGGGGACAGACCAAACGGGGGAGACCCAGTACTTC
CATRGTDQTGETQYF
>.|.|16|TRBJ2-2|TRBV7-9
TGTGCCAGCAGCTTTACGAGCGGAGCGAACACCGGGGAGCTGTTTTTT
CASSFTSGANTGELFF
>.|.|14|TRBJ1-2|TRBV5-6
TGTGCCAGCAGCTTCTCACAGGGAATTGATGGCTACACCTTC
CASSFSQGIDGYTF
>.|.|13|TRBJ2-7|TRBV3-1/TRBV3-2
TGTGCCAGCAGCCCCGGTTCCTCCACGGGGCAGTACTTC
CASSPGSSTGQYF
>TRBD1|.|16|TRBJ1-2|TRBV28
TGTGCCAGCAGTTCAACCCCGGGGACAGGGAACTATGGCTACACCTTC
CASSSTPGTGNYGYTF
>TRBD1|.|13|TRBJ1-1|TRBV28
TGTGCCAGCACCCAGGGGGAGTACACTGAAGCTTTCTTT
CASTQGEYTEAFF
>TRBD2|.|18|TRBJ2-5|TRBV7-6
TGTGCCAGCAGCTTAGCGATCTTCGGGAAAAGCGGGATGGAGACCCAGTACTTC
CASSLAIFGKSGMETQYF
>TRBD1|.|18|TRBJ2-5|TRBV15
TGTGCCACCAGCAGAGATCCGGGGACAGGGACGTACCAAGAGACCCAGTACTTC
CATSRDPGTGTYQETQYF
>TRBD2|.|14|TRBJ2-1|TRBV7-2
TGTGCCAGCAGCACCCGGACTAGCGGGAGAGTACAGTTCTTC
CASSTRTSGRVQFF
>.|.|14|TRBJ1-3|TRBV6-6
TGTGCCAGCCATGACGGAGGGAGTGTAAACACCATATATTTT
CASHDGGSVNTIYF
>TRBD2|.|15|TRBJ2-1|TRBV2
TGTGCCAGCAGGAAGACTAGCGGGAGAGGCGGTGAGCAGTTCTTC
CASRKTSGRGGEQFF
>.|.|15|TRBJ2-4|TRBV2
TGTGCCAGCACCCTAGGCGGCCTCCCGGCAAACATTCAGTACTTC
CASTLGGLPANIQYF
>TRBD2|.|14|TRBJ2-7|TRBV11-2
TGTGCCAGCACACTAGCGGGAGGGCCGAGGGAGCAGTACTTC
CASTLAGGPREQYF
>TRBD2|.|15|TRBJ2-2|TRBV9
TGTGCCAGCAGCGAGGGCGGGAGGGTCCCCGGGGAGCTGTTTTTT
CASSEGGRVPGELFF
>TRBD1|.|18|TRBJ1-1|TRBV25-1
TGTGCCAGCAGTCCCCACTCGGGACAGGGTTGGGGAAACACTGAAGCTTTCTTT
CASSPHSGQGWGNTEAFF
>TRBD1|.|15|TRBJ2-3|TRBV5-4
TGTGCCAGCAGCCCGGGACAGTTTAGCACAGATACGCAGTATTTT
CASSPGQFSTDTQYF
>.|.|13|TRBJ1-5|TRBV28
TGTGCCAGCACTCCGAGGGAAAATCAGCCCCAGCATTTT
CASTPRENQPQHF
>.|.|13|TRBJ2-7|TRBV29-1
TGCAGCGTCCAGGGTGCATCTGGCTACGAGCAGTACTTC
CSVQGASGYEQYF
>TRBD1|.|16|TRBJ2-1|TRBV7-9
TGTGCCAGCAGCTTCTTATTGGGACAGGGGTACAATGAGCAGTTCTTC
CASSFLLGQGYNEQFF
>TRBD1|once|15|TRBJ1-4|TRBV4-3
TGCGCCAGCAGCCCCGACAGGGGGCGTTTTGAAAAACTGTTTTTT
CASSPDRGRFEKLFF
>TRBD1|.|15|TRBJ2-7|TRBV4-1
TGCGCCAGCAGCCAAGATACAGGGGGCTCTCGGGAGCAGTACTTC
CASSQDTGGSREQYF
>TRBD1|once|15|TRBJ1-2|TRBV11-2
TGTGCCAGCAGCCCGAGGACAGGGGCCCATTATGGCTACACCTTC
CASSPRTGAHYGYTF
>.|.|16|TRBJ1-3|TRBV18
TGTGCCAGCTCACCGTACCTCGCCAGCTCTGGAAACACCATATATTTT
CASSPYLASSGNTIYF
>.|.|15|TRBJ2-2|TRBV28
TGTGCCAGCAGTTTCTCGGGTACTCTAGCCGGGGAGCTGTTTTTT
CASSFSGTLAGELFF
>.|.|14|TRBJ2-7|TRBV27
TGTGCCAGCAGTCTCCTGGGACACTCCTACGAGCAGTACTTC
CASSLLGHSYEQYF
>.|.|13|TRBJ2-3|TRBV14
TGTGCCAGCAGCCAATCGGGAACAGATACGCAGTATTTT
CASSQSGTDTQYF
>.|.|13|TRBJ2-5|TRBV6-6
TGTGCCAGCACGTTAGTTGGAGGAGAGACCCAGTACTTC
CASTLVGGETQYF
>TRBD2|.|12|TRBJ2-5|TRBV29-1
TGCAGCGTTGAGCGGGGGAGGGAGACCCAGTACTTC
CSVERGRETQYF
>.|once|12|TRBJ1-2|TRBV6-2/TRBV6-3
TGTGCCAGCAGTTACACGGGACTTGGCTACACCTTC
CASSYTGLGYTF